These 16 T cell receptor beta chains share one sample of origin, sequenced in a study of T-cell memory formation after mild COVID-19. From the 5' RACE reads, TCRdb called clonotypes with MiXCR, one entry per CDR3 protein. The sample lists around 390,000 distinct CDR3 sequences, roughly 15% occurring once. The sample comprised PBMCs or a T cell subset sorted from them (not recorded which). The receptors stem from a man younger than 30 who had mild COVID-19 (a few samples of this study predate the infection). Cell type and time point are not known.

This sequence joins TRBV5-5 and TRBJ2-7; 7 bases line up with TRBD1. The germline V gene encodes CDR1 SGHKS and CDR2 YYEKEE (reference sequence). The CDR3 has 16 amino acids. V was clipped by 0 bases and J by 2 bases; unmatched bases: 8. The chain's CDR3 is CASSLATGPLTYEQYV. CDR3 DNA: TGTGCCAGCAGCTTGGCGACAGGGCCCTTAACCTACGAGCAGTACGTC.

The chain employs TRBV7-8 and TRBJ2-7; D unresolved. Per germline, CDR1 SGHVS and CDR2 FQNEAQ. The CDR3 runs 13 residues. Between the trimmed V and J ends, which lost 5 bases and 5 bases, there was a span of 13 bases. CDR3 coding DNA: TGTGCCAGCAGCCTTTCTTCTAACCACGAGCAGTACGTC. Protein sequence: CASSLSSNHEQYV.

The J gene is TRBJ2-5, the V gene TRBV4-3; 10 bases fit TRBD1. This CDR3 has 18 residues. Unmatched junction bases numbered 9, after V lost 0 bases and J lost 2 bases. CDR1 LGHNA and CDR2 YSLEER come from the germline V gene. The CDR3 protein is CASSQEDRGTGDQETQYF. DNA of the CDR3: TGCGCCAGCAGCCAAGAGGATCGCGGGACAGGGGATCAAGAGACCCAGTACTTC.

The chain's CDR3 is CASSLVGFTDTQYF. For the CDR3, the DNA is TGTGCCAGCAGCTTAGTGGGATTTACAGATACGCAGTATTTT. The chain couples TRBV7-2 to TRBJ2-3; D is undetermined. The germline CDR1 and CDR2 sequences are SGHTA and FQGNSA. V was clipped by 1 base and J by 3 bases, with 8 bases between them. This CDR3 is built from 14 residues. Full variable domain (outside the CDR3, taken from reference TRBV7-2 and TRBJ2-3): GAGVSQSPSNKVTEKGKDVELRCDPISGHTALYWYRQSLGQGLEFLIYFQGNSAPDKSGLPSDRFSAERTGGSVSTLTIQRTQQEDSAVYLCASSLVGFTDTQYFGPGTRLTVL.

V and J are TRBV4-1 and TRBJ2-1; TRBD1 aligns across 10 bases. From germline, CDR1 is MGHRA and CDR2 YSYEKL. V was clipped by 2 bases and J by 7 bases; unmatched bases: 5. The CDR3 contains 15 residues. This CDR3 is CASSQHGQGENEQFF. In DNA, the CDR3 is TGCGCCAGCAGCCAACATGGACAGGGGGAAAATGAGCAGTTCTTC.

This clonotype was seen a handful of times. The CDR3 protein is CASSSGQPREKLFF. Here the CDR3 DNA reads TGCGCCAGCAGCTCCGGACAGCCACGTGAAAAACTGTTTTTT. The chain links TRBV5-1 to TRBJ1-4, with a weak D call TRBD1 (6 bases). V was clipped by 3 bases and J by 7 bases, with 13 bases between them. The germline V gene has CDR1 SGHRS and CDR2 YFSETQ. The CDR3 loop spans 14 amino acids. The full variable domain, completed using reference TRBV5-1 and TRBJ1-4, is KAGVTQTPRYLIKTRGQQVTLSCSPISGHRSVSWYQQTPGQGLQFLFEYFSETQRNKGNFPGRFSGRQFSNSRSEMNVSTLELGDSALYLCASSSGQPREKLFFGSGTQLSVL.

This chain connects TRBV2 to TRBJ2-3; D not certain. CDR3 length equals 14 residues. Germline V gene sequence: CDR1 SNHLY, CDR2 FYNNEI. V was cut by 1 base and J by 2 bases, with 7 bases left in between. The CDR3 reads CASSEVTDTDTQYF. CDR3 bases: TGTGCCAGCAGTGAAGTGACCGACACAGATACGCAGTATTTT.

This clonotype has only a few counts. The chain links TRBV3-1 to TRBJ2-7; perhaps TRBD2 as D (5 bases). CDR3 length equals 14 residues. Trimming stripped 3 bases from V and 2 bases from J, with 11 bases between. CDR1 LGHDT and CDR2 YNNKEL come from the germline V gene (reference sequence). The CDR3 region has the DNA TGTGCCAGCAGCCACTTGGCGCGGGCCTACGAGCAGTACTTC. Protein product: CASSHLARAYEQYF.

This clonotype was observed a few times. The rearrangement uses TRBV29-1 and TRBJ1-2; a weak D match, TRBD1 (6 bases). The CDR3 extends over 17 amino acids. The germline CDR1 and CDR2 sequences are SQVTM and ANQGSEA. Trimming stripped 4 bases from V and 5 bases from J, with 26 bases between. The CDR3 DNA sequence: TGCAGCGTTGGCCATCGCCAAGGGGGGAGGGTTGGGTATGGCTACACCTTC. Its protein is CSVGHRQGGRVGYGYTF.

This clonotype was detected ten times or more. V usage is TRBV27 and J usage is TRBJ2-2; D not certain. Germline CDR1 is MNHEY and CDR2 is SMNVEV (reference sequence). This CDR3 spans 12 amino acids. V lost 6 bases and J lost 7, with 9 bases in between. The DNA of the CDR3 is TGTGCCAGCAGCTGGGTGAACGGGGAGCTGTTTTTT. Amino acid sequence: CASSWVNGELFF.

V gene TRBV4-1 combines with J gene TRBJ1-5, with D possibly being TRBD1 (6 bases). Germline-derived CDR1 and CDR2 are MGHRA and YSYEKL. This CDR3 comprises 13 residues. Trimming took 6 bases from V and 4 from J, leaving 10 bases between them. CDR3 bases: TGCGCCAGCAGTTCAGGGGCAAATCAGCCCCAGCATTTT. This codes for CASSSGANQPQHF.

The chain has TRBV7-6 and TRBJ2-2; possibly TRBD2 for D (7 bases). Germline assignment: CDR1 SGHVS and CDR2 FNYEAQ. The CDR3 is 14 residues long. The V end was cut by 4 bases, the J end by 4 bases, with 10 bases between. CDR3 coding DNA: TGTGCCAGCAGCTCAGGGGAGGGCACCGGGGAGCTGTTTTTT. It is translated as CASSSGEGTGELFF.

This clonotype was found a few times. This chain joins TRBV11-2 and TRBJ2-5; tentative D call: TRBD2 (5 bases). Germline V gene lookup returns CDR1 SGHAT and CDR2 FQNNGV. The CDR3 is made up of 14 amino acids. Trimming removed 4 bases at V and 5 bases at J, with 14 bases between. CDR3 amino acids: CASSSLVDSETQYF. The CDR3, as DNA: TGTGCCAGCAGCTCACTAGTTGATTCGGAGACCCAGTACTTC.

This clonotype was counted once. The V call is TRBV9, the J call TRBJ2-3; unclear D gene. The V gene lost 4 bases and the J gene lost 2 bases, with 14 bases spanning the gap. Germline V gives CDR1 SGDLS, CDR2 YYNGEE. The CDR3 extends over 15 amino acids. The CDR3 DNA follows: TGTGCCAGCAGCATTCAGATCGTCCCCACAGATACGCAGTATTTT. It specifies CASSIQIVPTDTQYF.

This clonotype was found a few times. The chain uses TRBV7-9 and TRBJ1-4, with 9 positions matching TRBD1. CDR1 is SEHNR and CDR2 is FQNEAQ in the germline V gene (reference sequence). Losses at the gene ends were 5 bases for V and 6 bases for J; bases not matched to a gene: 7. The CDR3 covers 15 residues. CDR3 DNA: TGTGCCAGCAGCGATAGTACAGGGGGCGATGAAAAACTGTTTTTT. This gives the protein CASSDSTGGDEKLFF.

This clonotype came up a few times. This chain links TRBV5-1 with TRBJ2-5; 7 nucleotides align to TRBD2. CDR3 size: 17 residues. In germline, CDR1 is SGHRS, CDR2 YFSETQ. J gave up 5 bases and V 3 bases, and 16 bases lay outside the gene matches. The chain's CDR3 is CASSSSGSSGVGETQYF. The CDR3 region has the DNA TGCGCCAGCAGCTCCTCGGGTTCAAGCGGGGTTGGCGAGACCCAGTACTTC.